This TCR beta chain was profiled in a study of blood T cell repertoires in COVID-19. Whole-study context: Donors in the United States, Italy and Spain gave samples during acute or convalescent COVID-19. T cells, B-cell-depleted T cells, or PBMCs provided the cDNA or gDNA that served as material.

Authors' methods: Counts of nucleated cells, estimated from reference gene primer amplification, were obtained. The protocol was immunoSEQ multiplex PCR, while the TCRdb copy is restricted to in-frame clones and leaves out a portion. D and trimming come from the DNA, and the V and J calls and clone size come from that table. The sample records a few hundred thousand clones, over 70% being singletons. Source material: peripheral blood. The clonotype was recovered from a man between 45 and 60 years old with active or convalescent COVID-19.

The CDR3 coding sequence is TGCAGCCAGGGGGGTGGTGGCTACAATGAGCAGTTCTTC. The encoded protein is CSQGGGGYNEQFF. The rearrangement links TRBV29-1 to TRBJ2-1; D is possibly TRBD1 (7 bases). This CDR3 contains 13 residues. Trimming pared 8 bases from V and 3 bases from J, leaving 14 bases between. Germline CDR1 SQVTM, CDR2 ANQGSEA.